This T cell receptor beta chain was identified in a study of long-term antiretroviral therapy in people with HIV. Findings of the study overall: An increase in diversity followed ART, yet levels stayed below transplant donor controls. Spans of CDR3 length were tighter for HIV repertoires than for controls.

Each specimen consisted of about 0.95-11 million cryopreserved PBMC prior to extraction of DNA. Deletions cut 5 bases from V and 7 bases from J, with 11 bases between. From germline, CDR1 is MGHDK and CDR2 SYGVNS. The CDR3 is made up of 12 amino acids. Run at survey level, the immunoSEQ assay was version v3.0. Assay used: immunoSEQ multiplex PCR; TCRdb lists only in-frame clones, some missing. The sample contains 15,000 to 20,000 clones, roughly 80% of which appear only once. Worth noting for this clone: The target antigen is unknown.

Sequenced here: unsorted PBMCs, sampled 0.6 years after starting antiretroviral therapy. The receptor's source is a woman under 30 with HIV. The chain is built from TRBV25-1 and TRBJ1-1; possible D gene TRBD1, 5 bases. In nucleotides, the CDR3 is TGTGCCAGCAGTAGCTTGGGGGGTGAAGCTTTCTTT. This codes for CASSSLGGEAFF.